The 18 T cell receptor beta chains in this list originate from one sample, sequenced in a study of technical replicates of blood from a few donors. Some clones are missing from TCRdb's copy, which holds only in-frame ones; the method was immunoSEQ multiplex PCR. This table has roughly 65,000 clones, around 90% appearing once. The specimen sequenced was PBMCs. These receptors originate from a human donor in good health. Some clones in this sample may be carry-over from other donors' samples.

The chain uses TRBV11-2 and TRBJ2-7; the D is unclear. Trimming left V 0 bases short and J 7 bases short, with 10 bases between. This CDR3 contains 13 residues. Germline CDR1 is SGHAT and CDR2 is FQNNGV. CDR3 region: CASSLDQVREQYF. In DNA, the CDR3 is TGTGCCAGCAGCTTAGACCAGGTTAGGGAGCAGTACTTC.

The CDR3, as DNA: TGTGCCAGCAGTGGCGAAGGTAGGGGAACAGATACGCAGTATTTT. It encodes CASSGEGRGTDTQYF. This rearrangement joins TRBV2 to TRBJ2-3; D perhaps matches TRBD1 (5 bases). CDR1 and CDR2 (germline): SNHLY, FYNNEI. The CDR3 runs 15 residues. Trimming removed 4 bases from V and 3 bases from J, with 14 bases in between.

The chain employs TRBV18 and TRBJ2-3; possible D gene TRBD2, 5 bases. The CDR3 spans 14 residues. CDR1 and CDR2 (germline): KGHSH, LQKENI. Trimming removed 5 bases at V and 0 bases at J, with 9 bases between. The CDR3 region is CASSSQRSTDTQYF. In nucleotides, the CDR3 is TGTGCCAGCTCATCCCAGCGGAGCACAGATACGCAGTATTTT.

This sequence joins TRBV25-1 and TRBJ2-3, with a weak D call TRBD2 (6 bases). The germline gives CDR1 MGHDK, CDR2 SYGVNS. The V gene lost 3 bases and the J gene lost 2 bases, with 9 bases spanning the gap. The CDR3 loop spans 14 amino acids. This CDR3 reads CASSELRDTDTQYF. The DNA of the CDR3 is TGTGCCAGCAGTGAGTTGCGGGACACAGATACGCAGTATTTT.

The chain combines TRBV9 with TRBJ2-2; D call uncertain. Germline values: CDR1 SGDLS, CDR2 YYNGEE. The germline V and J ends were trimmed by 2 bases and 0 bases, with 8 bases remaining between them. The CDR3 runs to 15 residues. The CDR3: CASSVYLANTGELFF. The CDR3 DNA follows: TGTGCCAGCAGCGTCTACCTCGCGAACACCGGGGAGCTGTTTTTT.

This rearrangement joins TRBV6-1 to TRBJ2-7; 8 nucleotides align to TRBD1. This CDR3 has 14 amino acids. Germline V gene lookup returns CDR1 MNHNS and CDR2 SASEGT. Losses at the gene ends were 5 bases for V and 8 bases for J; bases not matched to a gene: 11. DNA of the CDR3: TGTGCCAGCAGTCATGACAGGGGCGACCCTCAGCAGTACTTC. Residues: CASSHDRGDPQQYF.

This clone was recorded once. The chain has TRBV7-9 and TRBJ2-7, with TRBD1 matching 12 bases. The trim removed 5 bases at V and 0 bases at J, leaving 2 bases unmatched. The CDR3 sequence is 15 residues long. Germline V gene data show CDR1 as SEHNR and CDR2 as FQNEAQ (reference sequence). This CDR3 reads CASSGDRGLSYEQYF. CDR3 bases: TGTGCCAGCAGCGGGGACAGGGGGCTCTCCTACGAGCAGTACTTC. Filled out from reference TRBV7-9 and TRBJ2-7, the complete variable domain reads DTGVSQNPRHKITKRGQNVTFRCDPISEHNRLYWYRQTLGQGPEFLTYFQNEAQLEKSRLLSDRFSAERPKGSFSTLEIQRTEQGDSAMYLCASSGDRGLSYEQYFGPGTRLTVT.

This rearrangement joins TRBV14 to TRBJ2-7, with D maybe TRBD1 (6 bases). Trimming pared 8 bases from V and 2 bases from J, leaving 10 bases between. The CDR3 spans 12 residues. Germline V gene lookup returns CDR1 SGHDN and CDR2 FVKESK. Here the CDR3 reads CASEDSTYEQYF. The CDR3 DNA reads as TGTGCCAGCGAGGACAGTACCTACGAGCAGTACTTC.

The CDR3 loop is CASSLEGGTEAFF. CDR3 DNA sequence: TGTGCCAGCAGCTTAGAGGGGGGGACTGAAGCTTTCTTT. J is TRBJ1-1 and V is TRBV7-9; TRBD1 is a possible D gene (6 bases). The CDR3 runs to 13 residues. V lost 1 base, J lost 5 bases, and 8 bases lay in between. The V gene's germline CDR1 is SEHNR and CDR2 FQNEAQ (reference sequence).

CDR3 DNA: TGTGCCAGCAGCTTAGGACAGGGTGGCTATGGCTACACCTTC. Translation gives CASSLGQGGYGYTF. The V gene is TRBV7-8, the J gene TRBJ1-2; 7 bases line up with TRBD1. V gave up 1 base and J gave up 4 bases; unmatched junction bases: 3. The germline gives CDR1 SGHVS, CDR2 FQNEAQ. The CDR3 runs 14 residues.

The chain is built from TRBV7-9 and TRBJ2-7; a weak D match, TRBD1 (6 bases). Trimming pared 7 bases from V and 7 bases from J, leaving 14 bases between. From germline, CDR1 is SEHNR and CDR2 FQNEAQ (reference sequence). The CDR3 is made up of 12 amino acids. Here the CDR3 DNA reads TGTGCCAGCACTAAAGGGGGAGAGGAGCAGTACTTC. This translates into CASTKGGEEQYF.

This sequence joins TRBV19 and TRBJ2-1; 9 nucleotides match TRBD2. Unmatched junction bases numbered 6, after V lost 5 bases and J lost 4 bases. Germline-derived CDR1 and CDR2 are LNHDA and SQIVND (reference sequence). The CDR3 is made up of 15 amino acids. The CDR3 region is CASSPTSGLYNEQFF. CDR3 nucleotides: TGTGCCAGTAGTCCTACTAGCGGGCTTTACAATGAGCAGTTCTTC.

J is TRBJ1-5 and V is TRBV27; possibly TRBD1 for D (6 bases). CDR1 is MNHEY, CDR2 SMNVEV, per germline (reference sequence). The CDR3 has 16 amino acids. Trimming removed 5 bases from V and 0 bases from J, with 14 bases in between. The DNA of the CDR3 is TGTGCCAGCAGTAAAATTGGACAGAATAGCAATCAGCCCCAGCATTTT. Translation: CASSKIGQNSNQPQHF.

The chain couples TRBV4-2 to TRBJ1-1; D call uncertain. The CDR3 covers 15 residues. Looked up from germline, CDR1 is LGHNA and CDR2 is YNFKEQ. V was pared by 0 bases and J by 4 bases, with 12 bases between. The CDR3 nucleotides are TGTGCCAGCAGCCAAGATCGGACGGCGGGCACTGAAGCTTTCTTT. Protein: CASSQDRTAGTEAFF.

As DNA, the CDR3 is TGCGCCAGCAGCTCCTCAGGGGGCTATGAGCAGTTCTTC. Amino acid sequence: CASSSSGGYEQFF. J is TRBJ2-1 and V is TRBV5-1; the match to TRBD1 covers 8 bases. The CDR3 runs 13 residues. Per the germline V gene, CDR1 is SGHRS and CDR2 is YFSETQ. The ends lost 3 bases at V and 8 bases at J; junction bases unmatched: 4.

The rearrangement links TRBV4-3 to TRBJ1-1; a possible D gene is TRBD1 (6 bases). Germline V CDR1 and CDR2: LGHNA, YSLEER. The CDR3 totals 15 residues. Trimming shortened V by 1 base and J by 4 bases, and 13 bases separated the two germline ends. The CDR3 protein is CASSQVVGAGTEAFF. The DNA of the CDR3 is TGCGCCAGCAGCCAAGTTGTGGGGGCGGGCACTGAAGCTTTCTTT.

The rearrangement joins TRBV11-1 to TRBJ2-3; TRBD2 agrees at 12 bases. J was trimmed by 7 bases and V by 3 bases; bases with no gene match: 8. The length of the CDR3 is 16 residues. Germline V gene sequence: CDR1 SGHAT, CDR2 FQDESV (reference sequence). The CDR3 loop reads CASSFPQLAGGHTQYF. The CDR3, as DNA: TGTGCCAGCAGCTTTCCCCAGCTAGCGGGGGGGCATACGCAGTATTTT. The variable domain in full, with the rest retrieved from reference TRBV11-1 and TRBJ2-3, is EAEVAQSPRYKITEKSQAVAFWCDPISGHATLYWYRQILGQGPELLVQFQDESVVDDSQLPKDRFSAERLKGVDSTLKIQPAELGDSAMYLCASSFPQLAGGHTQYFGPGTRLTVL.

In DNA form, the CDR3 reads TGTGCCAGCAGTTACCAACAGGGGGCGAGATCACCCCTCCACTTT. Its translation: CASSYQQGARSPLHF. J is TRBJ1-6 and V is TRBV6-5; 9 bases fit TRBD1. The CDR3 is made up of 15 amino acids. Germline values: CDR1 MNHEY, CDR2 SVGAGI. V gave up 2 bases and J gave up 10 bases; unmatched junction bases: 6.